The clone carrying this T cell receptor (beta chain) was observed many times. The record originates from a study of blood T cell repertoires in COVID-19. Across the whole study: Acute-phase and convalescent COVID-19 samples originated in the United States, Italy and Spain. In each case, the material was cDNA or gDNA derived from T cells, B-cell-depleted T cells, or PBMCs.

As handled by the study authors: Amplification of reference gene primers provided the estimated nucleated cell counts. Sequencing was performed with immunoSEQ multiplex PCR; in TCRdb, only in-frame clones are kept and a portion is missing. The DNA was the basis for D and trimming; V, J and clone size are from that table. The sample consists of under 350,000 clones, 86% of them appearing once. The sequence was collected from a man between 18 and 35 years old with active or convalescent COVID-19. The sequenced material came from peripheral blood.

The chain's CDR3 is CASSSDRDRGPVGELFF. DNA for the CDR3: TGTGCCAGCAGCTCCGACCGGGACAGGGGGCCGGTCGGGGAGCTGTTTTTT. The chain links TRBV7-8 to TRBJ2-2; 12 bases align to TRBD1. Germline CDR1 is SGHVS and CDR2 is FQNEAQ. V dropped 4 bases and J dropped 7; count of bases not matched to a gene: 10. This CDR3 comprises 17 residues.